Detailed here is one T cell receptor (beta chain). The record originates from a study of blood T cell repertoires in COVID-19. This table comes from immunoSEQ multiplex PCR, and its TCRdb copy is limited to in-frame clones, with some not included. Of roughly 310,000 clones detected, roughly nine tenths appear once; the ten largest clones hold 2.6%. This CDR3 has 14 residues. CDR1 MNHEY and CDR2 SVGAGI come from the germline V gene. J was trimmed by 5 bases and V by 7 bases; bases with no gene match: 9. Categorization into cohorts depended on clinical history that participants reported. The rearrangement joins TRBV6-5 to TRBJ1-2, with TRBD1 matching over 8 bases. The TCR originated in a man between 60 and 70 years old who had recovered from COVID-19. Sequencing was carried out using PBMCs or T cells enriched from blood (not recorded which). CDR3 region: CASNPTGVAYGYTF. CDR3 DNA: TGTGCCAGCAACCCGACAGGGGTGGCGTATGGCTACACCTTC.